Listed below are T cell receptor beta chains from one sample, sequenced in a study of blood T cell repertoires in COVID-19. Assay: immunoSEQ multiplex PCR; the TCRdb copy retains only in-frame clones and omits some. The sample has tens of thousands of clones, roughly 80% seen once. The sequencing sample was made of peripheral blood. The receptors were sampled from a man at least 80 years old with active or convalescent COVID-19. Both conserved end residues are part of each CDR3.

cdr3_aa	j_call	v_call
CASSPLSGTTYGYTF	TRBJ1-2	TRBV5-6
CASSPTPWAKRDNYTQYF	TRBJ2-3	TRBV7-9
CASRGDSTNQPQHF	TRBJ1-5	TRBV2
CAISAYGVVGDGYTF	TRBJ1-2	TRBV10-3
CAWSVSGSNQPQHF	TRBJ1-5	TRBV30
CASSYGQSLSGNTIYF	TRBJ1-3	TRBV5-1
CASQDRYNSPLHF	TRBJ1-6	TRBV12-3/TRBV12-4
CASSVTGGNTEAFF	TRBJ1-1	TRBV9
CASKETPNTEAFF	TRBJ1-1	TRBV7-3
CASSLYRTGLGYTF	TRBJ1-2	TRBV28
CASSLGPSYGYTF	TRBJ1-2	TRBV3-1/TRBV3-2
CASSQQASSGNTIYF	TRBJ1-3	TRBV19
CASSEDRELQKWQFF	TRBJ2-1	TRBV5-1
CASSILAGYEQYF	TRBJ2-7	TRBV19
CASSFRGSTDTQYF	TRBJ2-3	TRBV5-4
CASSGQGGYGYTF	TRBJ1-2	TRBV19
CASSFDLNYGYTF	TRBJ1-2	TRBV7-8
CSASDRGTEAFF	TRBJ1-1	TRBV29-1
CASSPVAGYTYNEQFF	TRBJ2-1	TRBV27
CASSRQVRSPLHF	TRBJ1-6	TRBV7-9
CASSQDIPGGITDEKLFF	TRBJ1-4	TRBV4-3
CASRQGGNTEAFF	TRBJ1-1	TRBV5-1
CSAVQRDEQYF	TRBJ2-7	TRBV20-1
CASRDSPAYEQYF	TRBJ2-7	TRBV5-1
CASRTGNLKLFF	TRBJ1-4	TRBV28
CASSSPGGADTQYF	TRBJ2-3	TRBV7-3
CASSVVSMGARYEQYF	TRBJ2-7	TRBV5-4
CASTDSGGAAETQYF	TRBJ2-5	TRBV19